The T cell receptor (beta chain) under discussion was sequenced for a study of radiation and T cells in renal cell carcinoma. Time point defined: blood 4 weeks post-SBRT, at nephrectomy. Treatment specified: 15 Gy SBRT to primary tumor, nephrectomy 4 weeks later. Clear cell pathology was present in this patient's renal cell carcinoma. Profiling relied on immunoSEQ multiplex PCR, and the TCRdb table lists in-frame clones only, not all of them. The sample contains about 40,000 clones, roughly 80% of which appear only once. The receptor's source is a woman aged 70 to 79 with renal cell carcinoma. The specimen was blood, collected from a patient whose treatment included radiotherapy and nephrectomy.

Here the CDR3 DNA reads TGTGCCAGTAGTATAACCGGGGGCCGCACTGAAGCTTTCTTT. Its protein product is CASSITGGRTEAFF. The gene calls are TRBV19 and TRBJ1-1; weak D call: TRBD1 (6 bases). The CDR3 is 14 amino acids. Looked up from germline, CDR1 is LNHDA and CDR2 is SQIVND (reference sequence). Trimming left V 2 bases short and J 4 bases short, with 11 bases between.